This T cell receptor beta chain was documented in a study of cytomegalovirus exposure and HLA in healthy donors. Overall study context: A preliminary data release comprised 80 million to 95 million unique TCRs obtained from HLA-typed donors. Study observations and caveats: DRB1 had the most TCR associations and HLA-C the fewest, a later analysis found, with rates varying by HLA locus.

The CDR3 is 14 residues long. Germline CDR1 is MNHNS and CDR2 is SASEGT. V was pared by 6 bases and J by 4 bases, with 13 bases between. It was with 60 Vbeta and 13 Jbeta primers that the PCR ran. Libraries were prepared by immunoSEQ multiplex PCR; TCRdb keeps only in-frame clonotypes and omits some of them. The sample contains about 170,000 clones, less than 85% of which appear only once. Comments on this clone: The target antigen is unknown.

The TCR sequence derives from a boy aged 2 to 10 in good health and CMV-seronegative. This chain links TRBV6-1 with TRBJ2-1; TRBD2 might be the D (6 bases). The sequenced material came from PBMCs. CDR3 region: CASRAGTSYNEQFF. Written as DNA, the CDR3 is TGTGCCAGCAGGGCGGGGACTTCATACAATGAGCAGTTCTTC.